One sample yielded the 17 T cell receptor beta chains listed below, sequenced in a study of shared clonotypes between healthy human individuals. The repertoire was sequenced with immunoSEQ multiplex PCR; TCRdb's copy has only in-frame clones and lacks some. Here the sample spans roughly 2.6 million clones, roughly nine tenths being singletons. The specimen sequenced was naive CD4+ T cells sorted from blood. Subset in this sample: CD45RA+ positively selected. These receptors were collected from a man aged 18 to 30 in good health.

This chain connects TRBV2 to TRBJ1-2; D gene unclear. The CDR3 contains 12 residues. V lost 8 bases and J 4 bases, leaving 11 bases between the germline ends. Germline V lookup: CDR1 SNHLY, CDR2 FYNNEI. CDR3 region: CASHLQSYGYTF. The CDR3 region has the DNA TGTGCCAGCCACCTCCAAAGCTATGGCTACACCTTC. Together with reference TRBV2 and TRBJ1-2, the CDR3 gives the full variable domain: EPEVTQTPSHQVTQMGQEVILRCVPISNHLYFYWYRQILGQKVEFLVSFYNNEISEKSEIFDDQFSVERPDGSNFTLKIRSTKLEDSAMYFCASHLQSYGYTFGSGTRLTVV.

This clone was seen a single time. The chain links TRBV6-1 to TRBJ1-2; tentatively, D is TRBD1 (6 bases). CDR3 size: 12 residues. Looked up from germline, CDR1 is MNHNS and CDR2 is SASEGT. With 6 bases removed from V and 4 bases from J, the gap between germline ends came to 9 bases. The CDR3 nucleotides read TGTGCCAGCAGCTGGACAGTCTATGGCTACACCTTC. Its protein is CASSWTVYGYTF.

This sequence joins TRBV5-4 and TRBJ2-1; 8 bases map to TRBD2. In germline, CDR1 is SGHNT, CDR2 YYREEE (reference sequence). V trimming: 4 bases; J trimming: 0 bases; junction bases outside the gene matches: 0. The CDR3 has 14 amino acids. CDR3 sequence reads: CASSGLASYNEQFF. CDR3 nucleotides: TGTGCCAGCAGCGGACTAGCCTCCTACAATGAGCAGTTCTTC.

Of note for this clone: Other DNA sequences of this sample code for an identical CDR3. The chain combines TRBV5-1 with TRBJ1-1; possible D gene TRBD1, 6 bases. This CDR3 region has 15 residues. The ends were cut back, 0 bases at V and 1 base at J, with 10 bases in the middle. Per germline, CDR1 SGHRS and CDR2 YFSETQ. Written as DNA, the CDR3 is TGCGCCAGCAGCTTGGCCGGGACACAGAACACTGAAGCTTTCTTT. This translates into CASSLAGTQNTEAFF.

The rearrangement uses TRBV6-1 and TRBJ2-3; 14 bases match TRBD2. The germline gives CDR1 MNHNS, CDR2 SASEGT. This CDR3 comprises 15 residues. V shed 6 bases, J shed 5 bases, and the junction held 4 bases outside the gene matches. CDR3 amino acids: CASRGLAGARDTQYF. In DNA, the CDR3 is TGTGCCAGCAGGGGACTAGCGGGGGCCAGAGATACGCAGTATTTT.

The chain combines TRBV7-9 with TRBJ1-4; maybe TRBD1 (6 bases). V was shortened by 5 bases and J by 2 bases, with 18 bases between the two germline ends. Germline-derived CDR1 and CDR2 are SEHNR and FQNEAQ (reference sequence). There are 17 residues in the CDR3. CDR3 protein: CASSRLRTDPTNEKLFF. CDR3 nucleotide sequence: TGTGCCAGCAGCCGCCTGAGGACAGACCCTACTAATGAAAAACTGTTTTTT.

The chain is built from TRBV28 and TRBJ2-1, with 8 bases aligning to TRBD1. Trimming took 6 bases from V and 7 from J; bases not matched to a gene: 8. This CDR3 comprises 14 residues. CDR1 and CDR2 from the germline V gene are MDHEN and SYDVKM. This CDR3 is CASSPRTGLNEQFF. The CDR3 DNA sequence: TGTGCCAGCAGCCCCCGGACAGGGTTAAATGAGCAGTTCTTC. The full variable domain, completed using reference TRBV28 and TRBJ2-1, is DVKVTQSSRYLVKRTGEKVFLECVQDMDHENMFWYRQDPGLGLRLIYFSYDVKMKEKGDIPEGYSVSREKKERFSLILESASTNQTSMYLCASSPRTGLNEQFFGPGTRLTVL.

The chain joins TRBV19 to TRBJ2-2; 11 bases fit TRBD2. V was clipped by 7 bases and J by 0 bases; unmatched bases: 7. Per the germline V gene, CDR1 is LNHDA and CDR2 is SQIVND (reference sequence). The CDR3 sequence is 17 residues long. The CDR3 nucleotides are TGTGCCAGTAAAAAGACTAGCGGGACGACGAACACCGGGGAGCTGTTTTTT. This encodes CASKKTSGTTNTGELFF.

This clone was detected a few times. Other DNA sequences in the sample encode the same CDR3. This chain uses TRBV5-1 with TRBJ2-3; 8 bases fit TRBD1. The V segment lost 4 bases and the J segment 0 bases; nucleotides outside the gene matches: 1. Germline assignment: CDR1 SGHRS and CDR2 YFSETQ. This CDR3 comprises 14 residues. DNA for the CDR3: TGCGCCAGCAGCACAGGGGGTAGCACAGATACGCAGTATTTT. Translated, it gives CASSTGGSTDTQYF. The full variable domain, rest sourced from reference TRBV5-1 and TRBJ2-3, is KAGVTQTPRYLIKTRGQQVTLSCSPISGHRSVSWYQQTPGQGLQFLFEYFSETQRNKGNFPGRFSGRQFSNSRSEMNVSTLELGDSALYLCASSTGGSTDTQYFGPGTRLTVL.

This clone was observed a single time. The gene calls are TRBV19 and TRBJ2-4, with D tentatively TRBD2 (8 bases). There are 15 residues in the CDR3. Looked up from germline, CDR1 is LNHDA and CDR2 is SQIVND (reference sequence). Trimming took 6 bases from V and 1 from J, leaving 13 bases between them. The CDR3 DNA reads as TGTGCCAGTAGCCGGGAGGGGGCGGCCAAAAACATTCAGTACTTC. Protein: CASSREGAAKNIQYF.

This chain links TRBV6-6 with TRBJ2-2; D gene unclear. The CDR3 spans 14 residues. From germline, CDR1 is MNHNY and CDR2 SVGAGI (reference sequence). V was shortened by 2 bases and J by 2 bases, with 6 bases between the two germline ends. The CDR3 reads CASSYTYNTGELFF. CDR3 in DNA: TGTGCCAGCAGTTACACATATAACACCGGGGAGCTGTTTTTT.

The chain recombines TRBV28 with TRBJ1-1; possible D gene TRBD1, 6 bases. There are 16 residues in the CDR3. CDR1 and CDR2 from the germline V gene are MDHEN and SYDVKM. V dropped 1 base and J dropped 4 bases, with 16 bases sitting between them. The CDR3 spells CASSLFLSTGGTEAFF. The CDR3 bases are TGTGCCAGCAGTTTATTCCTCTCGACAGGCGGCACTGAAGCTTTCTTT. Full variable domain (outside the CDR3, taken from reference TRBV28 and TRBJ1-1): DVKVTQSSRYLVKRTGEKVFLECVQDMDHENMFWYRQDPGLGLRLIYFSYDVKMKEKGDIPEGYSVSREKKERFSLILESASTNQTSMYLCASSLFLSTGGTEAFFGQGTRLTVV.

This chain joins TRBV7-8 and TRBJ2-7; D perhaps matches TRBD1 (5 bases). Per germline, CDR1 SGHVS and CDR2 FQNEAQ. Trimming cost V 2 bases and J 5 bases, with 10 bases left between them. CDR3 length: 13 amino acids. The CDR3 nucleotides are TGTGCCAGCAGCTTAAGGGGCAGGAACGAGCAGTACTTC. Its protein is CASSLRGRNEQYF. The full variable domain, its missing parts supplied by reference TRBV7-8 and TRBJ2-7, is GAGVSQSPRYKVAKRGQDVALRCDPISGHVSLFWYQQALGQGPEFLTYFQNEAQLDKSGLPSDRFFAERPEGSVSTLKIQRTQQEDSAVYLCASSLRGRNEQYFGPGTRLTVT.

This sequence joins TRBV10-3 and TRBJ2-2; 9 bases are a match to TRBD1. With 3 bases clipped from V and 4 bases from J, the junction kept 9 bases outside the gene matches. This CDR3 has 17 amino acids. Germline CDR1 ENHRY, CDR2 SYGVKD. CDR3 amino acids: CAISETGGRSSTGELFF. In DNA, the CDR3 is TGTGCCATCAGTGAAACAGGGGGCAGATCTAGCACCGGGGAGCTGTTTTTT.

This chain uses TRBV19 with TRBJ2-3, with 8 bases identical to TRBD2. Trimming took 4 bases from V and 2 from J; bases not matched to a gene: 5. Per the germline V gene, CDR1 is LNHDA and CDR2 is SQIVND (reference sequence). This CDR3 spans 15 amino acids. CDR3 region: CASSNGRGYTDTQYF. CDR3 bases: TGTGCCAGTAGTAACGGGAGGGGCTACACAGATACGCAGTATTTT.

This chain uses TRBV7-9 with TRBJ2-7; D is unresolved. Germline CDR1 is SEHNR and CDR2 is FQNEAQ (reference sequence). CDR3 length: 10 residues. V dropped 7 bases and J dropped 2 bases, with 3 bases sitting between them. The CDR3 is CASTAYEQYF. In DNA, the CDR3 is TGTGCCAGCACCGCCTACGAGCAGTACTTC.

This rearrangement joins TRBV7-2 to TRBJ2-2; a possible D gene is TRBD1 (5 bases). The ends were cut back, 4 bases at V and 3 bases at J, with 9 bases in the middle. CDR3 length: 14 residues. Germline V lookup: CDR1 SGHTA, CDR2 FQGNSA. This CDR3 reads CASSWTTYTGELFF. The CDR3 nucleotides are TGTGCCAGCAGCTGGACAACCTACACCGGGGAGCTGTTTTTT.